What follows are 17 T cell receptor beta chains derived from one specimen sequenced in a study of T cells in Graves' hyperthyroidism and ophthalmopathy (dated by TCRdb to the late 2010s). Library preparation was by multiplex PCR. Sequencing used an Illumina HiSeq 2000. The TCR beta CDR3 regions were amplified from RNA transcripts. The TCR CDR3 was subjected to a first round of RT-PCR using the HTBI primer set and the Qiagen OneStep RT-PCR kit. TCRdb took the public reads, trimmed them with fastp at Q25, ran MiXCR for clone calling and kept in-frame beta chains. Rows are unified per CDR3 protein, each entry keeping the most common DNA and genes. Here the sample has about 400,000 distinct CDR3 sequences; about 15% occur a single time. Of the sample, approximately 29% falls within the top ten clones. Sequenced: blood. These receptors came from a young woman with Graves' hyperthyroidism.

The chain carries TRBV19 and TRBJ1-1; D may be TRBD1 (5 bases). This CDR3 region has 12 residues. With 5 bases removed from V and 11 bases from J, the gap between germline ends came to 15 bases. Germline CDR1 and CDR2: LNHDA and SQIVND (reference sequence). CDR3 coding DNA: TGTGCCAGTAGTGCCACGGGACTTGGTGCTTTCTTT. Protein sequence: CASSATGLGAFF.

V gene TRBV29-1 combines with J gene TRBJ1-2; D possibly corresponds to TRBD1 (6 bases). Germline V gene lookup returns CDR1 SQVTM and CDR2 ANQGSEA. V lost 7 bases and J lost 8, with 17 bases in between. The CDR3 loop spans 12 amino acids. CDR3 coding DNA: TGCAGCGCCGGGGGCCAGGGTGACGGCTACACCTTC. It yields the protein CSAGGQGDGYTF.

This clonotype was counted only a few times. The CDR3 DNA is TGCAGTGCCCCTGTACAGGTGATAGCGGGGGCCACCTACGAGCAGTACTTC. Its protein product is CSAPVQVIAGATYEQYF. This chain links TRBV20-1 with TRBJ2-7; 9 bases map to TRBD2. Germline V lookup: CDR1 DFQATT, CDR2 SNEGSKA (reference sequence). With 6 bases clipped from V and 2 bases from J, the junction kept 17 bases outside the gene matches. The CDR3 has 17 residues.

V is TRBV18 and J is TRBJ2-7; no clear D. Trimming took 3 bases from V and 0 from J, leaving 12 bases between them. From germline, CDR1 is KGHSH and CDR2 LQKENI. This CDR3 spans 15 amino acids. DNA for the CDR3: TGTGCCAGCTCACCTTACTTGGAGAGCTCCTACGAGCAGTACTTC. This gives the protein CASSPYLESSYEQYF.

The table lists this clonotype with many counts. The rearrangement joins TRBV2 to TRBJ1-4; 10 bases line up with TRBD1. The CDR3 is 14 residues long. V was pared by 7 bases and J by 5 bases, with 4 bases of the junction left unmatched. Germline loops: CDR1 SNHLY, CDR2 FYNNEI. In DNA, the CDR3 is TGTGCCAGCAAAGGACAGGGGGGAAATGAAAAACTGTTTTTT. Encoded protein: CASKGQGGNEKLFF. Combining the CDR3 with reference TRBV2 and TRBJ1-4 gives the whole variable domain EPEVTQTPSHQVTQMGQEVILRCVPISNHLYFYWYRQILGQKVEFLVSFYNNEISEKSEIFDDQFSVERPDGSNFTLKIRSTKLEDSAMYFCASKGQGGNEKLFFGSGTQLSVL.

This clonotype was detected a few times. The chain recombines TRBV11-2 with TRBJ1-2, with 9 bases identical to TRBD1. The CDR3 runs to 17 residues. The junction had 9 bases not matched to a gene; V was cut back by 1 base and J by 3 bases. Germline CDR1 reads SGHAT; CDR2 reads FQNNGV. The CDR3 loop reads CASSLAYFTGGDYGYTF. The DNA for the CDR3 is TGTGCCAGCAGCTTAGCCTATTTTACAGGGGGCGACTATGGCTACACCTTC.

The V and J genes are TRBV24-1 and TRBJ2-2; no clear D. With 3 bases removed from V and 5 bases from J, the gap between germline ends came to 9 bases. The V gene's germline CDR1 is KGHDR and CDR2 SFDVKD. The CDR3 has 14 amino acids. The CDR3 DNA follows: TGTGCCACCAGTGATGAGACGTTAACCGGGGAGCTGTTTTTT. The encoded protein is CATSDETLTGELFF.

This clonotype was found many times. The CDR3 DNA reads as TGTGCCAGCAGCCAACTGGACAGGTTAGGGGAGACCCAGTACTTC. It is translated as CASSQLDRLGETQYF. J is TRBJ2-5 and V is TRBV4-2; 7 bases fit TRBD1. Germline V lookup: CDR1 LGHNA, CDR2 YNFKEQ. The CDR3 sequence is 15 residues long. Unmatched junction bases numbered 8, after V lost 2 bases and J lost 5 bases.

This clonotype appeared many times. The CDR3, as DNA: TGTGCCAGCAGTTTATACGTCCCCCCGGGAGGGTTCAATGAGCAGTTCTTC. Amino acids: CASSLYVPPGGFNEQFF. The chain recombines TRBV6-1 with TRBJ2-1; 8 bases are shared with TRBD2. V lost 5 bases and J lost 6; bases outside the gene matches: 15. The CDR3 is 17 residues long. Germline CDR1 and CDR2: MNHNS and SASEGT.

Many counts were recorded for this clonotype. In nucleotides, the CDR3 is TGTGCCAGCAGCTTAGATCTTGCGGATTACAATGAGCAGTTCTTC. This translates into CASSLDLADYNEQFF. The chain carries TRBV11-3 and TRBJ2-1; D gene uncertain. Per germline, CDR1 SGHNT and CDR2 YENEEA. V was clipped by 0 bases and J by 4 bases, with 10 bases between them. The CDR3 is 15 residues long.

This clonotype has more than one count but fewer than ten. V gene TRBV7-9 combines with J gene TRBJ2-2; the D is unclear. Trimming took 5 bases from V and 6 from J, leaving 7 bases between them. This CDR3 region has 12 residues. The germline CDR1 and CDR2 sequences are SEHNR and FQNEAQ (reference sequence). As DNA, the CDR3 is TGTGCCAGCAGCATAGAAGCCGGGGAGCTGTTTTTT. This translates into CASSIEAGELFF.

At least ten counts were recorded for this clonotype. The V and J genes are TRBV28 and TRBJ2-4; D might be TRBD2 (5 bases). V lost 1 base, J lost 0 bases, and 19 bases lay in between. The CDR3 is made up of 19 amino acids. CDR1 and CDR2 (germline): MDHEN, SYDVKM. The CDR3 DNA is TGTGCCAGCAGTTTATTCGAAGGGAATAGACTACTAGCCAAAAACATTCAGTACTTC. Translating it yields CASSLFEGNRLLAKNIQYF.

The genes are TRBV5-1 and TRBJ2-7, with TRBD1 identical over 8 bases. V lost 3 bases to trimming and J lost 2 bases; unmatched junction nucleotides: 7. The germline CDR1 and CDR2 sequences are SGHRS and YFSETQ. The CDR3 is 15 residues long. The CDR3 reads CASSSTGQGAYEQYF. The CDR3 DNA sequence: TGCGCCAGCAGCTCCACCGGACAGGGCGCCTACGAGCAGTACTTC.

This clonotype was seen a few times. A read error may explain this, as a much larger clone is one base away. V is TRBV20-1 and J is TRBJ2-1, with D perhaps TRBD1 or TRBD2 (5 bases each). The end of the DNA fits TRBJ2-7 better, so the J call may be wrong. This CDR3 region has 15 residues. Germline loops: CDR1 DFQATT, CDR2 SNEGSKA (reference sequence). The CDR3 DNA reads TGCAGTGCTAGAGATGTCGGGGCCTCCTACAATGAGCAGTACTTC. This translates into CSARDVGASYNEQYF.

This clonotype has at least ten counts. The chain is built from TRBV30 and TRBJ1-6; 8 positions agree with TRBD1. After removal of 3 bases from V and 6 bases from J, the junction contained 1 base not matched to a gene. This CDR3 spans 13 amino acids. Germline CDR1 reads GTSNPN; CDR2 reads SVGIG (reference sequence). The CDR3 bases are TGTGCCTGGAGGGGACAGGCTAATTCACCCCTCCACTTT. Its protein is CAWRGQANSPLHF.

There are many counts of this clonotype. V usage is TRBV25-1 and J usage is TRBJ2-5; D might be TRBD1 or TRBD2, each matching 6 bases. V dropped 3 bases and J dropped 5 bases, with 19 bases sitting between them. Germline assignment: CDR1 MGHDK and CDR2 SYGVNS. This CDR3 comprises 16 residues. The DNA for the CDR3 is TGTGCCAGCAGTGAGGTCCTGGGGGGCCGGGGGGAGACCCAGTACTTC. Translating gives CASSEVLGGRGETQYF.

The chain has TRBV28 and TRBJ1-4; D is unclear. Trimming cost V 0 bases and J 5 bases, with 13 bases left between them. The CDR3 runs 16 residues. The germline V gene encodes CDR1 MDHEN and CDR2 SYDVKM. The CDR3 bases are TGTGCCAGCAGTTTATGGGGGAGGAAAGCCAATGAAAAACTGTTTTTT. Translation gives CASSLWGRKANEKLFF. Looking up the rest from reference TRBV28 and TRBJ1-4 gives the full variable domain: DVKVTQSSRYLVKRTGEKVFLECVQDMDHENMFWYRQDPGLGLRLIYFSYDVKMKEKGDIPEGYSVSREKKERFSLILESASTNQTSMYLCASSLWGRKANEKLFFGSGTQLSVL.